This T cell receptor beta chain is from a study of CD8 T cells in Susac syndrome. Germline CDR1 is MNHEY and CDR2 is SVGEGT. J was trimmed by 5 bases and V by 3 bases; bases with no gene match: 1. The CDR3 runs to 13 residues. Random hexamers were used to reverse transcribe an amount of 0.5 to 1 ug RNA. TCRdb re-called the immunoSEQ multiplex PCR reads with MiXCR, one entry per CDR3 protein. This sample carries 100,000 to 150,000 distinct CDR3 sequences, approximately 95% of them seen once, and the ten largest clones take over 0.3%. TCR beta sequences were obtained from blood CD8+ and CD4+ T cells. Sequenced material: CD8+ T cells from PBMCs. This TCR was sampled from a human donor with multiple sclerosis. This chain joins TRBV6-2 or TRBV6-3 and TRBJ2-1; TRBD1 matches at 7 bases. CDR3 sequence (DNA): TGTGCCAGCAGTTATGACAGGGACAATGAGCAGTTCTTC. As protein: CASSYDRDNEQFF.